The 11 T cell receptor beta chains below all came from one sample that was sequenced in a study of regulatory T cells in long-lasting Graves disease. Time point given: persistent/refractory GD, antithyroid drugs over 5 years with positive TRAb. Construction of the TCR library relied on RNA isolated from PBMCs. Assembly of TCR beta libraries relied on iRepertoire HTBI primers together with Arm-PCR of CDR3 regions. TCRdb itself ran the multiplex PCR reads through MiXCR, one entry per CDR3 protein. Here the sample spans some 370,000 distinct CDR3 sequences, around 20% being singletons. The material was peripheral blood mononuclear cells (PBMCs), obtained when the disease was refractory, from a patient treated with antithyroid drugs. The receptors were sampled from a female donor with Graves disease.

The chain joins TRBV6-1 to TRBJ2-3; D is unclear. Germline V lookup: CDR1 MNHNS, CDR2 SASEGT. V gave up 5 bases and J gave up 5 bases, with 11 bases separating them. The CDR3 totals 13 residues. In DNA, the CDR3 is TGTGCCAGCAGTCGCGACTCTCGAGATACGCAGTATTTT. Translation gives CASSRDSRDTQYF.

This chain uses TRBV2 with TRBJ2-3; 8 bases agree with TRBD1. The germline V gene has CDR1 SNHLY and CDR2 FYNNEI. This CDR3 region has 14 residues. J was trimmed by 4 bases and V by 5 bases; bases with no gene match: 5. CDR3: CASSPGQGPDTQYF. The CDR3 DNA follows: TGTGCCAGCAGTCCCGGACAGGGCCCAGATACGCAGTATTTT.

This clonotype showed up just a few times. The rearrangement uses TRBV7-2 and TRBJ1-2; maybe TRBD1 (6 bases). V lost 5 bases, J lost 4 bases, and 14 bases lay in between. The CDR3 is 14 residues long. Germline V gives CDR1 SGHTA, CDR2 FQGNSA. The DNA for the CDR3 is TGTGCCAGCAGCCCTGCAGGGGTTATCTATGGCTACACCTTC. This encodes CASSPAGVIYGYTF.

This clonotype showed up many times. The CDR3 DNA follows: TGTGCCAGCAATTTTGCGGGCGGGGAGCTGTTTTTT. This gives the protein CASNFAGGELFF. The V call is TRBV12-3 or TRBV12-4, the J call TRBJ2-2, with TRBD2 as a possible D gene (5 bases). Trimming cost V 7 bases and J 7 bases, with 10 bases left between them. The CDR3 covers 12 residues.

The CDR3 region has the DNA TGTGCCAGCAGTGACTCCCCGGGGGGGGCCAACGTCCTGACTTTC. This encodes CASSDSPGGANVLTF. The rearrangement uses TRBV6-4 and TRBJ2-6; D may be TRBD2 (5 bases). Germline V gene sequence: CDR1 MRHNA, CDR2 SNTAGT. Trimming cost V 0 bases and J 4 bases, with 7 bases left between them. There are 15 residues in the CDR3.

This clonotype was detected ten times or more. The chain employs TRBV30 and TRBJ2-7, with D unclear. Per the germline V gene, CDR1 is GTSNPN and CDR2 is SVGIG (reference sequence). Trimming left V 0 bases short and J 4 bases short, with 7 bases between. This CDR3 is 12 amino acids long. The CDR3 region has the DNA TGTGCCTGGAGTGTTGGGCCTTACGAGCAGTACTTC. It yields the protein CAWSVGPYEQYF. The variable domain in full, with the rest retrieved from reference TRBV30 and TRBJ2-7, is SQTIHQWPATLVQPVGSPLSLECTVEGTSNPNLYWYRQAAGRGLQLLFYSVGIGQISSEVPQNLSASRPQDRQFILSSKKLLLSDSGFYLCAWSVGPYEQYFGPGTRLTVT.

This clonotype has a count of ten or more. The chain carries TRBV7-8 and TRBJ2-5; possibly TRBD1 for D (6 bases). Trimming shortened V by 2 bases and J by 7 bases, and 14 bases separated the two germline ends. The CDR3 contains 14 residues. Germline CDR1 SGHVS, CDR2 FQNEAQ. The CDR3 coding sequence is TGTGCCAGCAGCTTAAGTGACAGGAGGACGACCCAGTACTTC. Encoded protein: CASSLSDRRTTQYF.

There are a few counts of this clonotype. The chain uses TRBV7-2 and TRBJ2-2, with TRBD1 as a possible D gene (6 bases). The CDR3 contains 16 residues. Germline-derived CDR1 and CDR2 are SGHTA and FQGNSA. V gave up 1 base and J gave up 6 bases, with 15 bases separating them. The CDR3 sequence is CASSLGSPQGPGELFF. CDR3 bases: TGTGCCAGCAGCTTAGGAAGCCCCCAGGGGCCCGGGGAGCTGTTTTTT.

This clonotype occurred a few times. Since a much larger clone is just one base distant, this may be a read error. A read error is likely, as this CDR3 ends without the conserved phenylalanine or tryptophan. CDR3 DNA: TGTGCCAGCAGGGAGGGACGGACTGACTATGGCTACACCCTC. This gives the protein CASREGRTDYGYTL. The V gene is TRBV2, the J gene TRBJ1-2, with TRBD1 as a possible D gene (5 bases). The ends were cut back, 6 bases at V and 3 bases at J, with 14 bases in the middle. CDR3 length equals 14 residues. Germline lookup yields CDR1 SNHLY and CDR2 FYNNEI.

This clonotype was seen a few times. The chain employs TRBV12-3 or TRBV12-4 and TRBJ2-2; the D is unclear. This CDR3 contains 11 residues. V dropped 9 bases and J dropped 7 bases, with 9 bases sitting between them. The CDR3 spells CASTHYGELFF. The CDR3 nucleotides are TGTGCCAGTACCCACTACGGGGAGCTGTTTTTT.

This clonotype was counted a few times. One end of the junction is discordant with germline, which a read error may explain. The CDR3 nucleotides are TGTGCCAGCAGCTTAAGGGGAGCGACCTACGGGCAGTACTTC. It encodes CASSLRGATYGQYF. This chain connects TRBV7-8 to TRBJ2-7, with D perhaps assigned TRBD1 or TRBD2 (5 bases each). The germline CDR1 and CDR2 sequences are SGHVS and FQNEAQ. The CDR3 covers 14 residues.